The source of this T cell receptor beta chain is a study of blood T cell repertoires in COVID-19. The CDR3 is made up of 14 amino acids. Per the germline V gene, CDR1 is SGHRS and CDR2 is YFSETQ. V was pared by 2 bases and J by 1 base, with 10 bases between. Repertoires were generated with immunoSEQ multiplex PCR, while TCRdb's copy carries only in-frame clones and drops some. The sample lists fewer than 300,000 clones; 65% to 90% were seen once. The sequenced material came from peripheral blood. The chain couples TRBV5-1 to TRBJ2-7; tentative D call: TRBD1 (6 bases). The receptor was isolated from a man aged 50-60 years with active or convalescent COVID-19. CDR3 loop: CASSLLDRSYEQYF. For the CDR3, the DNA is TGCGCCAGCAGCTTACTGGACAGATCCTACGAGCAGTACTTC. The variable domain in full, with the rest retrieved from reference TRBV5-1 and TRBJ2-7, is KAGVTQTPRYLIKTRGQQVTLSCSPISGHRSVSWYQQTPGQGLQFLFEYFSETQRNKGNFPGRFSGRQFSNSRSEMNVSTLELGDSALYLCASSLLDRSYEQYFGPGTRLTVT.